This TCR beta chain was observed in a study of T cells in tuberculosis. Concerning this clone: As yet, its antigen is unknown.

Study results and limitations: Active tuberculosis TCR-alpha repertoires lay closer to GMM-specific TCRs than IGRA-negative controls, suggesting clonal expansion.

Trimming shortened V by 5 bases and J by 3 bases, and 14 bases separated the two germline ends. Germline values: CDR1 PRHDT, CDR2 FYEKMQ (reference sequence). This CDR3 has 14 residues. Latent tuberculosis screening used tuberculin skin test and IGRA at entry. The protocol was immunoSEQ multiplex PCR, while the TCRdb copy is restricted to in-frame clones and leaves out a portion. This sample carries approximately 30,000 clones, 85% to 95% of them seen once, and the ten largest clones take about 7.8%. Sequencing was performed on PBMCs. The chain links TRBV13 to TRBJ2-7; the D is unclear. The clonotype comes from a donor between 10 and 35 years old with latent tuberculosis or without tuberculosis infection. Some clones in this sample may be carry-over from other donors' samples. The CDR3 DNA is TGTGCCAGCAGCCGAGGAAGGCTAGGCTACGAGCAGTACTTC. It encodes CASSRGRLGYEQYF.